The 20 T cell receptor beta chains in this list originate from one sample, sequenced in a study of beta chain features in type 1 diabetes (dated by TCRdb to 2016 to 2019). Study-wide findings and limitations: A moderate but significant shortening of TCRB CDR3 length was observed in type 1 diabetes patients in all four CD4+ subsets.

Their antigens remain unidentified. Library preparation was by the immunoSEQ multiplex PCR assay. The entire isolated RNA was reverse transcribed using the High Capacity cDNA Reverse Transcription Kit, and thus expressed TCRB transcripts were sequenced. TCRdb took this table from immuneACCESS and kept in-frame rearrangements with V and J called. Such tables lack part of the clones; where checked against another copy, unresolved V genes explain under half of the gap, and the rest is unexplained. This sample holds about 370,000 clones; roughly a tenth were observed only once. The ten largest clones capture 0.55% to 0.75% of the sample. The specimen was central memory CD4+ T cells from blood. The receptor set was obtained from a man under 40 with type 1 diabetes.

This clone was found a few times. The V and J genes are TRBV19 and TRBJ2-1; D gene ambiguous. The CDR3 spans 14 residues. Trimming took 4 bases from V and 9 from J, leaving 16 bases between them. The V gene's germline CDR1 is LNHDA and CDR2 SQIVND (reference sequence). CDR3 in DNA: TGTGCCAGTAGTAAAATGGCTAGAACGGGTGAGCAGTTCTTC. Translation: CASSKMARTGEQFF.

This clone was seen a handful of times. This sequence joins TRBV7-2 and TRBJ2-1; 12 bases align to TRBD1. The junction had 12 bases not matched to a gene; V was cut back by 6 bases and J by 9 bases. Germline V gives CDR1 SGHTA, CDR2 FQGNSA. The CDR3 sequence is 16 residues long. CDR3 sequence reads: CASSPLPGQGAGEQFF. The DNA for the CDR3 is TGTGCCAGCAGTCCATTACCGGGACAGGGGGCTGGTGAGCAGTTCTTC.

V is TRBV7-2 and J is TRBJ1-1; no definite D call. The CDR3 contains 13 residues. Trimming pared 5 bases from V and 1 base from J, leaving 8 bases between. Germline loops: CDR1 SGHTA, CDR2 FQGNSA. CDR3 protein: CASSTQENTEAFF. Here the CDR3 DNA reads TGTGCCAGCAGCACCCAAGAGAACACTGAAGCTTTCTTT. Looking up the rest from reference TRBV7-2 and TRBJ1-1 gives the full variable domain: GAGVSQSPSNKVTEKGKDVELRCDPISGHTALYWYRQSLGQGLEFLIYFQGNSAPDKSGLPSDRFSAERTGGSVSTLTIQRTQQEDSAVYLCASSTQENTEAFFGQGTRLTVV.

The sample holds a few counts of this clone. The CDR3 loop reads CASSDPGTGRGYTF. The CDR3 DNA sequence: TGTGCCAGCAGTGACCCCGGGACAGGGCGAGGCTACACCTTC. This chain uses TRBV6-4 with TRBJ1-2, with 9 bases fitting TRBD1. Germline assignment: CDR1 MRHNA and CDR2 SNTAGT. This CDR3 region has 14 residues. Trimming at V came to 2 bases and at J to 8 bases, leaving 6 bases not matched to a gene.

The J gene is TRBJ2-1, the V gene TRBV4-2, with 8 nucleotides matching TRBD2. The ends lost 5 bases at V and 12 bases at J; junction bases unmatched: 15. Per germline, CDR1 LGHNA and CDR2 YNFKEQ. The CDR3 extends over 15 amino acids. CDR3 in amino acids: CASSSAGRGSGGQFF. The CDR3 DNA follows: TGTGCCAGCAGCTCCGCCGGGAGGGGAAGTGGGGGGCAGTTCTTC.

The chain recombines TRBV4-1 with TRBJ1-2, with TRBD1 matching 12 bases. The length of the CDR3 is 16 residues. V lost 0 bases and J lost 7; bases outside the gene matches: 6. CDR1 is MGHRA, CDR2 YSYEKL, per germline. CDR3 sequence (DNA): TGCGCCAGCAGCCAAGATACCGGGACAGGGGGCGTTGGCTACACCTTC. Translating gives CASSQDTGTGGVGYTF.

This clone was counted between two and nine times. This chain uses TRBV7-7 with TRBJ2-1; TRBD2 aligns across 7 bases. This CDR3 is built from 14 residues. Looked up from germline, CDR1 is SSHAT and CDR2 is FNYEAQ (reference sequence). V trimming: 6 bases; J trimming: 6 bases; junction bases outside the gene matches: 8. CDR3 DNA: TGTGCCAGCAGTCAAGGGACTATGGGCAATGAGCAGTTCTTC. It codes for CASSQGTMGNEQFF.

The chain combines TRBV9 with TRBJ2-3, with D unclear. Germline CDR1 and CDR2: SGDLS and YYNGEE. The CDR3 is 12 residues long. The germline V and J ends were trimmed by 9 bases and 5 bases, with 13 bases remaining between them. The CDR3 loop reads CATAPGIDTQYF. For the CDR3, the DNA is TGTGCCACAGCACCTGGAATAGATACGCAGTATTTT.

There are a few counts of this clone. The chain recombines TRBV11-2 with TRBJ1-4; tentatively, D is TRBD1 (6 bases). Between the trimmed V and J ends, which lost 8 bases and 7 bases, there was a span of 20 bases. Germline V gene lookup returns CDR1 SGHAT and CDR2 FQNNGV. The CDR3 runs 15 residues. CDR3 region: CASLPRGGEGEKLFF. CDR3 DNA: TGTGCCAGCTTACCGCGGGGGGGCGAGGGTGAAAAACTGTTTTTT.

This clone has more than one count but fewer than ten. V gene TRBV30 combines with J gene TRBJ2-1, with 8 bases that match TRBD2. Germline assignment: CDR1 GTSNPN and CDR2 SVGIG (reference sequence). Trimming at V came to 2 bases and at J to 5 bases, leaving 11 bases not matched to a gene. The length of the CDR3 is 16 residues. Written as DNA, the CDR3 is TGTGCCTGGAGTTTAAGAGGAGCGGGAGTTAACAATGAGCAGTTCTTC. It translates to CAWSLRGAGVNNEQFF.

In regard to this clone: Other DNA sequences within the sample encode an identical CDR3. The rearrangement joins TRBV5-1 to TRBJ1-1; D uncertain. V lost 0 bases, J lost 2 bases, and 8 bases lay in between. The V gene's germline CDR1 is SGHRS and CDR2 YFSETQ. The CDR3 extends over 14 amino acids. This CDR3 is CASSLAGENTEAFF. The CDR3 region has the DNA TGCGCCAGCAGCTTGGCCGGGGAAAACACTGAAGCTTTCTTT.

The J gene is TRBJ1-1, the V gene TRBV23-1; 7 nucleotides line up with TRBD1. TRBV23-1 is assigned to the ORF class and has an uncertain function. V shed 6 bases and J 3 bases; nucleotides not matched to a gene: 10. The CDR3 totals 15 residues. The CDR3 protein is CASSPTGTSDTEAFF. The CDR3 DNA sequence: TGCGCCAGCAGCCCGACAGGGACCAGCGACACTGAAGCTTTCTTT.

The chain couples TRBV6-5 to TRBJ1-2, with a tentative D call TRBD1 (5 bases). The CDR3 has 13 amino acids. CDR1 is MNHEY and CDR2 is SVGAGI in the germline V gene. The V end was cut by 9 bases, the J end by 10 bases, with 21 bases between. The CDR3 nucleotides are TGTGCCAGTAGAGCGGGGCAGATTAAAGACTACACCTTC. Protein sequence: CASRAGQIKDYTF.

This clone has more than one count but fewer than ten. A read error is possible here, since a much larger clone lies one base away. The V and J genes are TRBV6-5 and TRBJ1-1; tentatively, D is TRBD1 (5 bases). V lost 5 bases to trimming and J lost 1 base, with 8 bases between them. Germline CDR1 MNHEY, CDR2 SVGAGI. The CDR3 contains 13 residues. This CDR3 is CASSEGQNTEAFF. The DNA of the CDR3 is TGTGCCAGCAGTGAGGGGCAGAACACTGAAGCTTTCTTT.

The chain recombines TRBV5-1 with TRBJ2-1; 11 nucleotides match TRBD2. Germline V gene data show CDR1 as SGHRS and CDR2 as YFSETQ. The CDR3 totals 15 residues. The J segment lost 6 bases and the V segment lost 1 base, leaving 3 bases of the junction unmatched. The CDR3 region has the DNA TGCGCCAGCAGCTTGATTCTAGCGGGAGGCAATGAGCAGTTCTTC. Protein sequence: CASSLILAGGNEQFF.

The J gene is TRBJ2-7, the V gene TRBV5-1; 8 bases line up with TRBD1. Germline lookup yields CDR1 SGHRS and CDR2 YFSETQ. The CDR3 is 14 amino acids. The trim removed 4 bases at V and 5 bases at J, leaving 8 bases unmatched. CDR3: CASSIQGAPDEQYF. CDR3 coding DNA: TGCGCCAGCAGCATTCAGGGGGCACCGGACGAGCAGTACTTC. Complete variable domain (other parts from reference TRBV5-1 and TRBJ2-7): KAGVTQTPRYLIKTRGQQVTLSCSPISGHRSVSWYQQTPGQGLQFLFEYFSETQRNKGNFPGRFSGRQFSNSRSEMNVSTLELGDSALYLCASSIQGAPDEQYFGPGTRLTVT.

This clone was observed a few times. This chain joins TRBV7-9 and TRBJ2-2; possible D gene TRBD1, 6 bases. The V end lost 5 bases, the J end lost 8 bases, and 15 bases lay between the germline ends. The CDR3 runs to 14 residues. CDR1 and CDR2 from the germline V gene are SEHNR and FQNEAQ (reference sequence). CDR3: CASSPGGGSGELFF. CDR3 nucleotide sequence: TGTGCCAGCAGCCCTGGGGGCGGATCAGGGGAGCTGTTTTTT.

The chain carries TRBV4-2 and TRBJ2-7; TRBD2 matches 9 bases. CDR1 is LGHNA, CDR2 YNFKEQ, per germline. The CDR3 is 16 residues long. V trimming: 3 bases; J trimming: 5 bases; junction bases outside the gene matches: 11. The CDR3 loop is CASSQDLAGRTNEQYF. The CDR3 DNA sequence: TGTGCCAGCAGCCAGGACCTAGCGGGGAGGACTAACGAGCAGTACTTC.

CDR3 residues: CASSYGRVQFF. Written as DNA, the CDR3 is TGTGCCAGCAGTTATGGCAGAGTGCAGTTCTTC. The chain has TRBV6-1 and TRBJ2-1; D is unresolved. The germline V gene has CDR1 MNHNS and CDR2 SASEGT. The CDR3 is made up of 11 amino acids. Trimming took 5 bases from V and 12 from J, leaving 11 bases between them.

V is TRBV7-2 and J is TRBJ2-1, with D possibly TRBD1 on 6 matching bases. CDR1 and CDR2 from the germline V gene are SGHTA and FQGNSA. The V gene lost 8 bases and the J gene lost 0 bases, with 17 bases spanning the gap. This CDR3 comprises 16 residues. The CDR3 DNA reads TGTGCCAGCGGCATGCTGGGGGCGACCTCCTACAATGAGCAGTTCTTC. Encoded protein: CASGMLGATSYNEQFF.